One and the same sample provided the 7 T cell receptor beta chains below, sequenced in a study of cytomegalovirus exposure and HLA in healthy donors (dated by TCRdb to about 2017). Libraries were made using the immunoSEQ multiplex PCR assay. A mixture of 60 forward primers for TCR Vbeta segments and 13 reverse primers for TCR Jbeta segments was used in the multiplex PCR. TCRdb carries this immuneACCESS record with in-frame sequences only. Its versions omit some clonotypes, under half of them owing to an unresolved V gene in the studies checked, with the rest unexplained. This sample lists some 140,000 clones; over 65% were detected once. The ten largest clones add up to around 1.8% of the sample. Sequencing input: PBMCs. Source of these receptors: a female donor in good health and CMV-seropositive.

The CDR3 loop reads CASSFLGESYEQYF. Here the CDR3 DNA reads TGTGCCAGCAGTTTCTTAGGGGAAAGTTACGAGCAGTACTTC. V is TRBV28 and J is TRBJ2-7, with a tentative D call TRBD1 (5 bases). The length of the CDR3 is 14 residues. The V and J ends lost 3 bases and 4 bases respectively, with 13 bases between them. The germline CDR1 and CDR2 sequences are MDHEN and SYDVKM.

CDR3 nucleotide sequence: TGCGCCAGCACCGGCAACCTCGGATCGGGAGCTTTCTTT. Translation: CASTGNLGSGAFF. This chain links TRBV10-2 with TRBJ1-1; D not resolved. This CDR3 spans 13 amino acids. The germline gives CDR1 WSHSY, CDR2 SAAADI. V was pared by 7 bases and J by 10 bases, with 19 bases between.

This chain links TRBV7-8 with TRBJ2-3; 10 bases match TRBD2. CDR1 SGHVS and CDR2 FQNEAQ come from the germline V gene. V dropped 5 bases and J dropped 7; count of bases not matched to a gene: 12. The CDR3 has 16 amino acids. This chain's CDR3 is CASSIAGTSESNTQYF. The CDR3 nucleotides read TGTGCCAGCAGCATCGCCGGGACTAGCGAATCGAATACGCAGTATTTT.

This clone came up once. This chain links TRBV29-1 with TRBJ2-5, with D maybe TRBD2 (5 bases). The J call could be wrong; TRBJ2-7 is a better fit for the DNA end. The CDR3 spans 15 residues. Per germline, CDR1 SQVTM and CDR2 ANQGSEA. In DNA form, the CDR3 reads TGCAGCGTTGAAGTTTTGTCCCGAGCGGTCTACGAGCAGTACTTC. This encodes CSVEVLSRAVYEQYF.

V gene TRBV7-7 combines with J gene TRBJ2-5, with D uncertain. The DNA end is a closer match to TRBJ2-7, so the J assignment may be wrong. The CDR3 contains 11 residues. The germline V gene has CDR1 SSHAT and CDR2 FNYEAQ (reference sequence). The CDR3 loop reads CASSGRYEQYF. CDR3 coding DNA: TGTGCCAGCAGCGGGCGCTACGAGCAGTACTTC.

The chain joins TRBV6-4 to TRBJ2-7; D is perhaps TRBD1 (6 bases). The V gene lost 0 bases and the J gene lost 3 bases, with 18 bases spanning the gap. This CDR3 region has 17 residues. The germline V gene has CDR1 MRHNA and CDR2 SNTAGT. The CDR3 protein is CASSDSIQGRCVYEQYF. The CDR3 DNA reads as TGTGCCAGCAGTGACTCGATACAGGGAAGATGTGTCTACGAGCAGTACTTC.

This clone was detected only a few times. The CDR3 DNA reads TGTGCCAGCAGTTACTCGAAACGAGTCACGAACACTGAAGCTTTCTTT. This translates into CASSYSKRVTNTEAFF. V usage is TRBV6-5 and J usage is TRBJ1-1; D ambiguous. The V and J ends lost 0 bases and 1 base respectively, with 12 bases between them. Looked up from germline, CDR1 is MNHEY and CDR2 is SVGAGI. The CDR3 contains 16 residues.